This TCR beta chain was obtained from a study of OX40 agonist ivuxolimab in advanced cancers. The CDR3 spans 16 residues. Germline V gives CDR1 SSHAT, CDR2 FNYEAQ (reference sequence). On this clone: At one end, the junction sequence differs from germline, possibly due to a read error.

Assay used: immunoSEQ multiplex PCR; TCRdb lists only in-frame clones, some missing. The sample has about 19,000 clones, approximately 77% seen once; the top ten hold around 19%. The genes are TRBV7-7 and TRBJ2-7; 11 positions agree with TRBD2. The sample in question was CD4+ or CD8+ T cells sorted from blood, obtained in a trial of the OX40 agonist ivuxolimab. This clonotype was obtained from an adult with an advanced solid tumor such as melanoma, head and neck, liver or kidney cancer. The CDR3 region has the DNA TGTGCCAGCACCTTACTAGCGGGAGCGTTGGGCTACGAGCAGTACTTC. Translating gives CASTLLAGALGYEQYF. Full variable domain (missing parts from reference TRBV7-7 and TRBJ2-7): GAGVSQSPRYKVTKRGQDVTLRCDPISSHATLYWYQQALGQGPEFLTYFNYEAQPDKSGLPSDRFSAERPEGSISTLTIQRTEQRDSAMYRCASTLLAGALGYEQYFGPGTRLTVT.